These T cell receptor beta chains were read from a single sample in a study of spatial heterogeneity in lung cancer. TCRdb recomputed calls from the 5' RACE reads with MiXCR, one row per CDR3 protein. The sample has 49,000 or so distinct CDR3 sequences, 12% seen once; the top ten hold approximately 30%. The source was PBMCs, collected at follow-up. Receptors were obtained from a male donor with early-stage non-small cell lung cancer. CDR3s include the opening cysteine and the closing phenylalanine or tryptophan. D genes are given only for firm matches. The size entry is marked missing in some rows and otherwise reads once, few, many or a size class.

NA | TRBJ1-1 | few | TRBV12-3/TRBV12-4 | TGTGCCAGCAGGACGGACGGGTACACTGAAGCTTTCTTT | CASRTDGYTEAFF
NA | TRBJ2-3 | many | TRBV7-2 | TGTGCCAGCAGCCGGACCGGGACCACAGATACGCAGTATTTT | CASSRTGTTDTQYF
NA | TRBJ1-1 | many | TRBV4-3 | TGCGCCAGCAGCCAAGAGGGGGTCGGTGAAGCTTTCTTT | CASSQEGVGEAFF
NA | TRBJ2-1 | many | TRBV3-1 | TGTGCCAGCAGCCACCTTCTAGACTACGGGGCCTCCTACAATGAGCAGTTCTTC | CASSHLLDYGASYNEQFF
TRBD1 | TRBJ1-1 | once | TRBV13 | TGTGCCAGCAGCTTTCGCCCCGGACAGGAGGATCTTTTCTTT | CASSFRPGQEDLFF
TRBD1 | TRBJ1-2 | many | TRBV5-4 | TGTGCCAGCAGCTCAAGCCAGGGGGCGAACTATGGCTACACCTTC | CASSSSQGANYGYTF
TRBD1 | TRBJ1-2 | many | TRBV5-1 | TGCGCCAGCAGCTTCGACAGGGGGCCTACTAACTATGGCTACACCTTC | CASSFDRGPTNYGYTF
TRBD2 | TRBJ2-2 | many | TRBV7-2 | TGTGCCAGCTTAGAAGCGGGGACGAACACCGGGGAGCTGTTTTTT | CASLEAGTNTGELFF
NA | TRBJ2-7 | few | TRBV18 | TGTGCCAGCTCACCACTGGGGGGTTCTGAGGAGCAGTACTTC | CASSPLGGSEEQYF
NA | TRBJ1-4 | many | TRBV4-3 | TGCGCCAGCAGCCAAGGAGGGAGGGGACTATGGGAAAAACTGTTTTTT | CASSQGGRGLWEKLFF
NA | TRBJ1-1 | many | TRBV28 | TGTGCCAGCAGATCCATCGGGGCTCAAGCTTTCTTT | CASRSIGAQAFF
TRBD1 | TRBJ1-6 | many | TRBV6-2/TRBV6-3 | TGTGCCAGCAGTTACCAGACAGGGCGAGGTTCACCCCTCCACTTT | CASSYQTGRGSPLHF
TRBD2 | TRBJ2-1 | few | TRBV6-2/TRBV6-3 | TGTGCCAGCAGGCCTAGCGGGAGAGTCAACAATGAGCAGTTCTTC | CASRPSGRVNNEQFF
NA | TRBJ2-7 | many | TRBV23-1 | TGCGCCAGTTTACAACAGTGGAAGACCCCCTACGAGCAGTACTTC | CASLQQWKTPYEQYF
NA | TRBJ2-7 | many | TRBV28 | TGTGCCAGCAGCTCCAAGGGGGTATCATCCTACGAGCAGTACTTC | CASSSKGVSSYEQYF
NA | TRBJ2-7 | few | TRBV27 | TGTGCCAGCAGTTTGAAAGCAGGGGGGAGCTCCTACGAGCAGTACTTC | CASSLKAGGSSYEQYF
TRBD1 | TRBJ2-7 | NA | TRBV20-1 | TGCAGTGCCCGCTCCGGGACAGGGGGCTCCTACGAGCAGTACTTC | CSARSGTGGSYEQYF
NA | TRBJ2-2 | many | TRBV12-3/TRBV12-4 | TGTGCCAGCCCTGCTAATATCGGGGAGCTGTTTTTT | CASPANIGELFF
NA | TRBJ1-2 | many | TRBV12-3/TRBV12-4 | TGTGCCAGCAGTCCAGACAGGCAATATGGCTACACCTTC | CASSPDRQYGYTF
TRBD1 | TRBJ2-7 | few | TRBV5-5 | TGTGCCAGCAGAAAACCGGGACAGGGAGGATACGAGCAGTACTTC | CASRKPGQGGYEQYF
TRBD1 | TRBJ1-1 | NA | TRBV5-4 | TGTGTCAGCAGCTATCCGGGACAGGGAGGGACTGAAGTTTTCTTT | CVSSYPGQGGTEVFF
NA | TRBJ1-1 | many | TRBV4-3 | TGCGCCAGCAGCGGGTGGCGGGGCACTGAAGCTTTCTTT | CASSGWRGTEAFF
NA | TRBJ2-1 | few | TRBV27 | TGTGCCAGCAGCCCACGACTAGGGGAGCAGTTCTTC | CASSPRLGEQFF
NA | TRBJ2-2 | few | TRBV5-1 | TGCGCCAGCAGCCCGAACAGGGACCCCGGGGAGCTGTTTTTT | CASSPNRDPGELFF
NA | TRBJ2-7 | many | TRBV7-2 | TGTGCCAGCAGCTTAGGTTACACCTACGAGCAGTACTTC | CASSLGYTYEQYF
TRBD2 | TRBJ2-1 | NA | TRBV20-1 | TGCAGTGCTAGAGGCCCAGCGGGAAAGTACAATGAGCAGTTCTTC | CSARGPAGKYNEQFF
NA | TRBJ1-1 | few | TRBV5-8 | TGTGCCAGCAGCTTGGTCCTGGGCTGGAACACTGAAGCTTTCTTT | CASSLVLGWNTEAFF
TRBD2 | TRBJ2-7 | many | TRBV6-2/TRBV6-3 | TGTGCCAGCACGGCGGGAGGATTTCTCGAGCAGTACTTC | CASTAGGFLEQYF
NA | TRBJ1-1 | many | TRBV6-5 | TGTGCCAGCAGTAACAAGAACACTGAAGCTTTCTTT | CASSNKNTEAFF
TRBD2 | TRBJ2-1 | many | TRBV3-1 | TGTGCCAGCAGCCCCTCCTCGCCCCGGACTAGCGGGAGGAATGAGCAGTTCTTC | CASSPSSPRTSGRNEQFF
TRBD2 | TRBJ2-5 | many | TRBV7-2 | TGTGCCAGCAGCTTAGGACTAGCGGGGGGCAGCTCGGCCCAGTACTTC | CASSLGLAGGSSAQYF
TRBD1 | TRBJ1-4 | many | TRBV4-1 | TGCGCCAGCAGCCAACTACGGGACAGGGCTGCGGGAGAAAAACTGTTTTTT | CASSQLRDRAAGEKLFF
NA | TRBJ2-6 | many | TRBV15 | TGTGCCACCAGCGCCAAGGGGTCTGGGGCCAACGTCCTGACTTTC | CATSAKGSGANVLTF